The clone carrying this T cell receptor (beta chain) occurred many times. For the library, individual cDNA molecules each received unique molecular identifiers. As originally analysed: Sampled TCR counts reached a median of 95,638 per sample, with values ranging from about 23,224 to 700,000. TCRdb reanalysed the RACE reads using MiXCR and keeps one entry per CDR3 protein. Clone size and V and J calls follow TCRdb, not the original study. The sample holds around 380,000 distinct CDR3 sequences, approximately 5% seen once. The sample belongs to a study of human T cells and chemical hapten exposure. Study-wide background: Donors were sensitized with 2% DPC on the upper inner arm.

Time point reported: pre-sensitization, week 0. Described treatment: therapeutic diphenylcyclopropenone sensitization with weekly scalp DPC. Germline-derived CDR1 and CDR2 are MRHNA and SNTAGT. V lost 5 bases to trimming and J lost 4 bases, with 14 bases between them. The CDR3 length is 14 residues. This TCR was recovered from a woman aged 18-29 years with alopecia areata. Some clones in this sample may be carry-over from other donors' samples. The source was whole blood, collected in connection with sensitization to the hapten diphenylcyclopropenone (DPC). The chain carries TRBV6-4 and TRBJ1-1; D uncertain. CDR3 in amino acids: CASSISSEGTEAFF. The CDR3 DNA reads as TGTGCCAGCAGTATATCCTCGGAGGGCACTGAAGCTTTCTTT.